The clone carrying this T cell receptor (beta chain) turned up a few times. Next came a second PCR, run for roughly 6 to 11 cycles, which used a sample-barcoded 5' primer along with a J-beta primer mix. TCRdb independently ran MiXCR on the 5' RACE reads; one entry per CDR3 protein. This table has around 800,000 distinct CDR3 sequences, around 45% appearing once. This entry belongs to a study of blood T cells in healthy people across ages. The V end lost 2 bases, the J end lost 3 bases, and 6 bases lay between the germline ends. The CDR3 totals 13 residues. Germline V gives CDR1 MNHEY, CDR2 SVGEGT. The sequence derives from a man between 60 and 70 years old in good health. This rearrangement joins TRBV6-2 or TRBV6-3 to TRBJ2-3; the D gene is possibly TRBD2 (5 bases). Material for sequencing was blood. In DNA form, the CDR3 reads TGTGCCAGCAGTTACCCGGGGACAGATACGCAGTATTTT. Its protein is CASSYPGTDTQYF.